The T cell receptor (beta chain) under discussion was sequenced for a study of shared T cell receptors in the human thymus. Method: immunoSEQ multiplex PCR; TCRdb's copy keeps in-frame clones and lacks some. The sample gives approximately 660,000 clones, roughly 88% of which show up once; 0.01% is in the top ten. The V and J ends lost 6 bases and 2 bases respectively, with 18 bases between them. Germline V gene data show CDR1 as MNHEY and CDR2 as SMNVEV (reference sequence). There are 16 residues in the CDR3. These data were also reused for a study on human thymus T cells. Turning to that study: Thymic tissue was derived from resections collected during corrective heart surgery.

This clonotype was sampled from a boy under three years old with a congenital heart defect. The J gene is TRBJ2-3, the V gene TRBV27; weak D call: TRBD1 (6 bases). Sequencing was carried out using thymocytes. CDR3 protein: CASRLLLTGNTDTQYF. CDR3 nucleotides: TGTGCCAGCAGACTACTCTTGACAGGAAACACAGATACGCAGTATTTT.